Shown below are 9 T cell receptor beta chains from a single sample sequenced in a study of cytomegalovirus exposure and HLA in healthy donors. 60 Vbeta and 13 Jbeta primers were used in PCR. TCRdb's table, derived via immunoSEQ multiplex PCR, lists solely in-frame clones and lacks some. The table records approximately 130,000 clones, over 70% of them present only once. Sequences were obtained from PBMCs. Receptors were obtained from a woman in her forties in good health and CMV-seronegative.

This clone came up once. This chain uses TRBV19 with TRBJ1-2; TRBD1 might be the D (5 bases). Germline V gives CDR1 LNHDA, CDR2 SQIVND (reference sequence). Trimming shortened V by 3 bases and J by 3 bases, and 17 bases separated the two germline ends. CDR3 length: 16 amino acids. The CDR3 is CASSIGNPGRHYGYTF. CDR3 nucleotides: TGTGCCAGTAGTATCGGGAATCCAGGGAGGCACTATGGCTACACCTTC. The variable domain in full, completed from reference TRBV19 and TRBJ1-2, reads DGGITQSPKYLFRKEGQNVTLSCEQNLNHDAMYWYRQDPGQGLRLIYYSQIVNDFQKGDIAEGYSVSREKKESFPLTVTSAQKNPTAFYLCASSIGNPGRHYGYTFGSGTRLTVV.

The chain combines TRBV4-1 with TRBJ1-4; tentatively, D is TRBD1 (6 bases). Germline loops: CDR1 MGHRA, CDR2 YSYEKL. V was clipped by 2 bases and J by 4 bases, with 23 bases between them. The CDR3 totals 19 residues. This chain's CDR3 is CASSQRQVFLSGNNEKLFF. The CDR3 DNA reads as TGCGCCAGCAGCCAACGACAGGTCTTTTTGTCGGGGAATAATGAAAAACTGTTTTTT.

CDR3: CASSLDGGQARGTQYF. CDR3 nucleotides: TGCGCCAGCAGCTTGGATGGGGGACAGGCCCGAGGGACCCAGTACTTC. The genes are TRBV5-1 and TRBJ2-5, with 8 bases that match TRBD1. Germline values: CDR1 SGHRS, CDR2 YFSETQ. The V and J ends lost 0 bases and 7 bases, in that order; junction bases with no gene match: 11. This CDR3 has 16 residues.

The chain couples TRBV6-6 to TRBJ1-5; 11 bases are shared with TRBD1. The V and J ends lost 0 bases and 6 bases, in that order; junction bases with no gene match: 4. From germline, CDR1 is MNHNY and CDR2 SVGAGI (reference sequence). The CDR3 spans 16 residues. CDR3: CASSYSGQGAGQPQHF. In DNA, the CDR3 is TGTGCCAGCAGTTACTCCGGACAGGGGGCTGGTCAGCCCCAGCATTTT.

CDR3 sequence: CASSLGTGNYGYTF. The CDR3 region has the DNA TGTGCCAGCAGCTTGGGGACAGGCAACTATGGCTACACCTTC. The genes are TRBV5-4 and TRBJ1-2, with 7 bases aligning to TRBD1. Per the germline V gene, CDR1 is SGHNT and CDR2 is YYREEE (reference sequence). The CDR3 totals 14 residues. V was clipped by 0 bases and J by 2 bases; unmatched bases: 1. Drawing the rest from reference TRBV5-4 and TRBJ1-2, the complete variable domain is ETGVTQSPTHLIKTRGQQVTLRCSSQSGHNTVSWYQQALGQGPQFIFQYYREEENGRGNFPPRFSGLQFPNYSSELNVNALELDDSALYLCASSLGTGNYGYTFGSGTRLTVV.

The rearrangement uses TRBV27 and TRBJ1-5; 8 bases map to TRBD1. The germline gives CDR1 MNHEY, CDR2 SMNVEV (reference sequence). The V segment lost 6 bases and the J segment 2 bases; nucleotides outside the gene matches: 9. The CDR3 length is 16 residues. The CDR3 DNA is TGTGCCAGCAGAGCAGCAGGGGGCCCGGGCAATCAGCCCCAGCATTTT. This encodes CASRAAGGPGNQPQHF.

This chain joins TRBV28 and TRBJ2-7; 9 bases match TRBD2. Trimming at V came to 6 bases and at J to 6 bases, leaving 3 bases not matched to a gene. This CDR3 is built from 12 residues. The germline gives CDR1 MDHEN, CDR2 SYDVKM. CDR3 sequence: CASRRGGCEQYF. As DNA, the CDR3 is TGTGCCAGCAGGCGGGGGGGCTGCGAGCAGTACTTC.

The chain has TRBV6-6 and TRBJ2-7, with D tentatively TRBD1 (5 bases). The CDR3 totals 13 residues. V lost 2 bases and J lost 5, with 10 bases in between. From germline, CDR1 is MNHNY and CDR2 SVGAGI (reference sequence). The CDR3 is CASSYAAGNEQYF. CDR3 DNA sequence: TGTGCCAGCAGTTACGCGGCAGGGAACGAGCAGTACTTC.

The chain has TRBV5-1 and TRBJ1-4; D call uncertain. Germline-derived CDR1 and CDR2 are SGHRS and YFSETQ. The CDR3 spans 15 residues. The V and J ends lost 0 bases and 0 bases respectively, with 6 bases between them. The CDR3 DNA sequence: TGCGCCAGCAGCTTGGATGGAGCAACTAATGAAAAACTGTTTTTT. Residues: CASSLDGATNEKLFF.